One sample yielded the 9 T cell receptor beta chains listed below, sequenced in a study of blood T cell repertoires in COVID-19. Sequenced by immunoSEQ multiplex PCR; TCRdb stores in-frame clones only, minus some. Among about 180,000 clones listed, around 83% were seen once. Sequences were obtained from PBMCs or T cells enriched from blood (not recorded which). These receptors originate from a man aged 40-50 years who had recovered from COVID-19.

The genes are TRBV6-1 and TRBJ1-6, with D possibly being TRBD1 (6 bases). Germline V gene sequence: CDR1 MNHNS, CDR2 SASEGT. This CDR3 has 15 residues. Trimming stripped 2 bases from V and 8 bases from J, with 13 bases between. CDR3 residues: CASSELTGTDSPLHF. The CDR3 DNA reads TGTGCCAGCAGTGAACTGACAGGAACCGATTCACCCCTCCACTTT.

This clone was picked up many times. The J gene is TRBJ1-1, the V gene TRBV6-5; the D is unclear. From germline, CDR1 is MNHEY and CDR2 SVGAGI. V was clipped by 5 bases and J by 8 bases, with 9 bases between them. The CDR3 contains 11 residues. In DNA, the CDR3 is TGTGCCAGCAGTACCGGGTTCGAAGCTTTCTTT. It codes for CASSTGFEAFF.

This chain connects TRBV6-5 to TRBJ1-1; possible D gene TRBD1, 6 bases. This CDR3 has 12 residues. Deletions cut 6 bases from V and 3 bases from J, with 8 bases between. Per the germline V gene, CDR1 is MNHEY and CDR2 is SVGAGI. DNA of the CDR3: TGTGCCAGCAGAGGACAGTACACTGAAGCTTTCTTT. It codes for CASRGQYTEAFF.

The chain has TRBV27 and TRBJ2-7; a possible D gene is TRBD1 (6 bases). The CDR3 is 14 residues long. Germline lookup yields CDR1 MNHEY and CDR2 SMNVEV (reference sequence). The V end lost 3 bases, the J end lost 3 bases, and 12 bases lay between the germline ends. CDR3 amino acids: CASSFQGHLYEQYF. For the CDR3, the DNA is TGTGCCAGCAGTTTCCAGGGACACCTCTACGAGCAGTACTTC.

V usage is TRBV30 and J usage is TRBJ1-1, with a weak D call TRBD1 (5 bases). CDR3 length: 13 amino acids. Germline V gives CDR1 GTSNPN, CDR2 SVGIG (reference sequence). V was clipped by 0 bases and J by 7 bases, with 12 bases between them. The CDR3 here is CAWSVLGRGEAFF. In nucleotides, the CDR3 is TGTGCCTGGAGTGTATTGGGGAGGGGTGAAGCTTTCTTT.

This clone was recorded only once. The chain recombines TRBV3-1 (or the pseudogene TRBV3-2) with TRBJ2-4; D remains unclear. This CDR3 comprises 13 residues. Per germline, CDR1 LGHDT and CDR2 YNNKEL (reference sequence). Trimming removed 3 bases at V and 13 bases at J, with 16 bases between. The CDR3: CASSHTNTDGQYF. CDR3 bases: TGTGCCAGCAGCCACACAAACACCGACGGGCAGTACTTC.

This rearrangement joins TRBV9 to TRBJ2-1; the D is unclear. Germline V gene lookup returns CDR1 SGDLS and CDR2 YYNGEE. The CDR3 has 13 amino acids. V lost 0 bases, J lost 5 bases, and 6 bases lay in between. The CDR3 region is CASSVGGHNEQFF. CDR3 nucleotide sequence: TGTGCCAGCAGCGTAGGCGGTCACAATGAGCAGTTCTTC.

This clone has just a few counts. The chain links TRBV6-5 to TRBJ1-4; 7 bases match TRBD1. J gave up 8 bases and V 5 bases, and 8 bases lay outside the gene matches. Germline CDR1 is MNHEY and CDR2 is SVGAGI. The CDR3 loop spans 14 amino acids. The CDR3 sequence is CASSNTGAGEKLFF. The CDR3 nucleotides are TGTGCCAGCAGTAACACAGGGGCGGGGGAAAAACTGTTTTTT.

The CDR3 sequence: CASSRSQGVYGYTF. CDR3 nucleotide sequence: TGTGCCAGCAGCCGATCCCAGGGGGTATACGGCTACACCTTC. The chain links TRBV7-9 to TRBJ1-2, with 7 bases identical to TRBD1. V shed 5 bases, J shed 8 bases, and the junction held 11 bases outside the gene matches. Germline lookup yields CDR1 SEHNR and CDR2 FQNEAQ (reference sequence). This CDR3 region has 14 residues.